This record covers a single T cell receptor (beta chain). This clone was seen only once. The antigen it binds to is not known. One base away there is no much larger clone; base qualities are not given. These data come from a study of beta chain features in type 1 diabetes (dated 2018 in TCRdb). Describing the broader study: Patients and healthy donors did not differ in mean age, gender distribution, total cell number or subset yield. Across all samples, 107,917,701 sorted cells were examined, and cell number per subset correlated strongly with RNA yield. The study compared TCRB repertoires of sorted circulating CD4+ T cell subsets between recently diagnosed type 1 diabetes patients and matched healthy donors. Naive and central memory subsets were obtained from all 30 or so donors, but regulatory and stem cell-like memory subsets were isolated from only 8 patients and roughly eight healthy donors.

Counted from cysteine to phenylalanine, this CDR3 has 12 amino acids. Kept here is only the CDR3 DNA, which spans 36 bases and is read in frame from base 1. V and J are truncated by 8 bases and 4 bases respectively, leaving an intervening sequence of 9 bases. Reading the germline V gene (reference sequence) gives CDR1 MNHEY and CDR2 SMNVEV. On the study overall, not on this receptor specifically: Patients with type 1 diabetes made fewer insertions and deleted more nucleotides at VDJ recombination sites, implying thymic rearrangement abnormalities. In all four CD4+ subsets, TCRB CDR3 length was moderately but significantly shorter in type 1 diabetes patients. Because cDNA was sequenced instead of genomic DNA, activated cells with high expression could be over-represented, although the groups did not differ in activation or CD3 levels. PCR may preferentially amplify shorter templates, but because patient and control samples were amplified and corrected together, any resulting skew would affect both groups equally. Only small numbers of individuals were included in the HLA sub-analyses, which left unresolved whether HLA type had any influence on TCRB rearrangement. Naive, central memory and regulatory TCRB repertoires appeared to be more similar among patients than among healthy donors.

The entire amount of isolated RNA was reverse transcribed using the High Capacity cDNA Reverse Transcription Kit, so the sequenced TCRB transcripts were expressed ones. Deep immunoSEQ sequencing was applied to naive, central memory and regulatory T cell samples, giving an average of roughly 3.5 million total reads per sample. Sorted cells were lysed in RLT buffer, and RNA was extracted using DNase-treated RNeasy Micro or Mini kits according to cell number. Each cell subset was processed separately to prevent cross-contamination, with patient and healthy donor samples processed together. The immunoSEQ multiplex PCR was used to amplify TCRB sequences from cDNA, generating 87-bp fragments that spanned the CDR3 region. Sequencing of the amplicons was performed on the Illumina HiSeq platform. As for the authors' bioinformatics: Synthetic template baselines were used to correct PCR bias computationally, reads within Hamming distance 2 were collapsed together, and singletons that could not be merged were discarded. Reads were aligned against IMGT to assign V, D and J genes, CDR3 length and insertions or deletions at six rearrangement sites. Within each subset, clonotype counts were normalized to sorted cell number, and only after that were true diversity and Gini coefficients computed with the tcR R package. The overlap coefficient, calculated on TCRB nucleotide sequences, was used to measure repertoire sharing. Out-of-frame TCRB sequences from naive cells were analyzed as a proxy for the pre-selection repertoire. TCRdb stores this immuneACCESS table with in-frame sequences only. Part of the clones is absent; in the studies checked, under half of the shortfall reflects unresolved V genes, and no reason is known for the rest. V and J calls and clone size are as listed in that table; D and trimming were resolved from the DNA. This sample has hundreds of thousands of clones in its table, and approximately 10% of those were observed once. About 0.018% of the sample is held by the ten biggest clonotypes.

From each donor, a single peripheral blood sample of around 0.12 L on average was drawn into heparinised tubes. A BD FACSAria II and a panel including CD45RO, CCR7, CD25, CD127, CD95 and CD27 were used to sort naive, central memory, regulatory and stem cell-like memory CD4+ T cells. Purity was above 98% for every sorted population. PBMCs were separated immediately by Lymphoprep density gradient centrifugation and were stained directly, without being cultured. To minimize batch effects, samples were stained and sorted in pairs, one healthy donor with one patient per experiment. Sequenced material: naive CD4+ T cells from blood. Explained via the paper, the cell subset or site label denotes: true naive CD4+ T cells. The receptor comes from a man aged 25-45 years with type 1 diabetes. The sequence is built from TRBV27 and TRBJ1-5; tentative D gene TRBD1, with 5 bases matching. At the DNA level, the sequence is TGTGCCAGCCGGGGGGGTAATCAGCCCCAGCATTTT. Translated, it gives CASRGGNQPQHF.